A single sample gave rise to the 15 T cell receptor beta chains below, sequenced in a study of T cells in women clearing cervical HPV infection (dated by TCRdb to the late 2010s). Library creation used the immunoSEQ multiplex PCR assay. Here the immuneACCESS table is served through TCRdb, limited to in-frame sequences with V and J called. Missing clones are a known gap in these copies; in checked studies unresolved V genes cover under half, and the rest lacks a known reason. This sample's table contains 20,000 to 25,000 clones. The biggest ten clones account for 6.6% of the sample. The sequencing sample was made of blood buffy coat. These receptors were collected from a woman aged 18-70 years with a cervical HPV16 infection that either progressed to CIN3+ or cleared (not recorded which).

Worth noting for this clone: The CDR3 end is not reached by the read, which stops 3 residues before it; the germline J gene fills it in. The chain combines TRBV7-9 with TRBJ2-6, with D hard to call. The V end was cut by 3 bases, the J end by 1 base, with 4 bases between. The germline gives CDR1 SEHNR, CDR2 FQNEAQ (reference sequence). This CDR3 contains 14 residues. The CDR3 DNA, read in part, is TGTGCCAGCAGCTTTCCGTCTGGGGCCAACGTC. It codes for CASSFPSGANV. From start to end, the CDR3 is CASSFPSGANVLTF.

About this clone itself: The read finishes 3 residues shy of the CDR3 end, and the germline J gene is used to complete it. The chain links TRBV7-9 to TRBJ1-2, with D possibly TRBD1 on 5 matching bases. Germline V CDR1 and CDR2: SEHNR, FQNEAQ (reference sequence). The CDR3 is 13 amino acids. The CDR3 region is CASTPGLARDYTF. Incomplete CDR3 DNA: TGTGCCAGCACCCCGGGACTAGCGAGGGAC.

About this clone itself: The read is 3 residues too short to cover the CDR3 end, so that end is filled in from the germline J gene. This chain connects TRBV7-9 to TRBJ2-3; perhaps TRBD1 as D (5 bases). CDR1 is SEHNR and CDR2 is FQNEAQ in the germline V gene (reference sequence). The CDR3 has 14 residues. CDR3 sequence reads: CASSLEGDSETQYF. Incomplete CDR3 DNA: TGTGCCAGCAGCTTAGAAGGGGATTCGGAGACG.

Concerning this clone itself: The read gets to within 3 residues of the CDR3 end, and the germline J gene fills in the rest. The chain employs TRBV7-2 and TRBJ1-1, with TRBD1 identical over 8 bases. The V gene end was trimmed by 4 bases and the J gene end by 6 bases; junction bases not matched to a gene: 10. CDR3 length equals 15 residues. The germline CDR1 and CDR2 sequences are SGHTA and FQGNSA. The part of the CDR3 DNA that was read is TGTGCCAGCAGCTGGGCAGGGGGCGAAGGGCCTGAA. As protein: CASSWAGGEGPE. The whole CDR3 protein is CASSWAGGEGPEAFF.

Turning to this clone: The read gets to within 3 residues of the CDR3 end, and the germline J gene fills in the rest. The rearrangement links TRBV18 to TRBJ1-1; D gene ambiguous. The V gene's germline CDR1 is KGHSH and CDR2 LQKENI. V lost 0 bases and J 1 base, leaving 9 bases between the germline ends. The CDR3 totals 15 residues. The CDR3 bases that were read are TGTGCCAGCTCACCACCCTCTCAGGCGAACACTGAA. It is translated as CASSPPSQANTE. The CDR3, in full, reads CASSPPSQANTEAFF.

This clone is medium-sized by frequency. The CDR3 goes on 3 residues after the read ends, and that part is filled in from the germline J gene. V gene TRBV19 combines with J gene TRBJ2-1, with 9 bases matching TRBD2. With V trimmed by 10 bases and J by 6 bases, 13 bases remained unmatched. Germline V lookup: CDR1 LNHDA, CDR2 SQIVND (reference sequence). The CDR3 sequence is 15 residues long. The sequenced part of the CDR3 DNA is TGTGCCACCCGAATGACTAGCGGAGCGTTCAATGAG. Protein product: CATRMTSGAFNE. Given in full, the CDR3 is CATRMTSGAFNEQFF.

This CDR3 is CASSQQGSGANVLTF. The sequenced part of the CDR3 DNA is TGTGCCAGCAGCCAGCAGGGTTCTGGGGCCAACGTC. The chain couples TRBV28 to TRBJ2-6, with D tentatively TRBD1 (5 bases). The read finishes 3 residues shy of the CDR3 end, and the germline J gene is used to complete it. Looked up from germline, CDR1 is MDHEN and CDR2 is SYDVKM. The CDR3 is made up of 15 amino acids. Trimming took off 6 bases at V and 1 base at J, with 10 bases between the two ends.

Turning to this clone: The observed sequence ends 3 residues before the CDR3 terminus, with the missing tail filled in from the germline J gene. The genes are TRBV18 and TRBJ2-7; D is perhaps TRBD1 (6 bases). In germline, CDR1 is KGHSH, CDR2 LQKENI. Trimming took off 0 bases at V and 4 bases at J, with 13 bases between the two ends. The CDR3 has 15 amino acids. CDR3 bases read: TGTGCCAGCTCACCACCCCAGGGGCAAGGTTACGAG. Protein sequence: CASSPPQGQGYE. The CDR3, in full, reads CASSPPQGQGYEQYF.

Notes on this clone: The read terminates 3 residues before the CDR3 end, so the remaining end is supplied by the germline J gene. This chain connects TRBV19 to TRBJ1-5; 11 bases fit TRBD1. This CDR3 has 14 residues. Losses at the gene ends were 3 bases for V and 6 bases for J; bases not matched to a gene: 1. Germline CDR1 is LNHDA and CDR2 is SQIVND (reference sequence). The chain's CDR3 is CASSMDRGLQPQHF. The covered CDR3 bases are TGTGCCAGTAGTATGGACAGGGGGCTTCAGCCC.

Details on this clone: The read ends 3 residues early relative to the CDR3; the germline J gene fills the gap. The rearrangement uses TRBV30 and TRBJ1-1; 11 nucleotides agree with TRBD1. The length of the CDR3 is 16 residues. Germline CDR1 and CDR2: GTSNPN and SVGIG (reference sequence). V shed 1 base, J shed 4 bases, and the junction held 8 bases outside the gene matches. The CDR3 sequence is CAWSGPGTGGFTEAFF. CDR3 bases read: TGTGCCTGGAGTGGCCCCGGGACAGGGGGTTTCACTGAA.

Points on this clone: The read ends 3 residues early relative to the CDR3; the germline J gene fills the gap. This chain uses TRBV18 with TRBJ2-7; 9 bases agree with TRBD2. This CDR3 comprises 17 residues. Germline lookup yields CDR1 KGHSH and CDR2 LQKENI. V shed 1 base and J 2 bases; nucleotides not matched to a gene: 9. CDR3 amino acids: CASSPRPGTSPTYEQYF. CDR3 bases read: TGTGCCAGCTCACCACGACCTGGGACTAGCCCTACCTACGAG.

With regard to this clone: Read sequence stops 3 residues before the CDR3 end, and the germline J gene provides the missing end. The chain combines TRBV2 with TRBJ1-4; tentative D call: TRBD1 (6 bases). The CDR3 length is 14 residues. Germline values: CDR1 SNHLY, CDR2 FYNNEI. V was trimmed by 4 bases and J by 5 bases, leaving 11 bases between them. This CDR3 is CASSGRQENEKLFF. CDR3 DNA, as far as it was read: TGTGCCAGCAGTGGACGACAGGAAAATGAAAAA.

To note about this clone: Read sequence stops 3 residues before the CDR3 end, and the germline J gene provides the missing end. This chain links TRBV20-1 with TRBJ2-7, with D possibly matching TRBD2 (5 bases). Germline CDR1 reads DFQATT; CDR2 reads SNEGSKA (reference sequence). This CDR3 region has 16 residues. V dropped 6 bases and J dropped 4 bases, with 25 bases sitting between them. The sequenced CDR3 bases are TGCAGTGCAACCAACACTAGGGTTGATATTGGATACGAG. This encodes CSATNTRVDIGYE. The whole CDR3 sequence is CSATNTRVDIGYEQYF.

Note on this clone: Read data end 3 residues before the CDR3 end; the end is taken from the germline J gene. This sample also contains other DNA sequences that code for the same CDR3. This chain connects TRBV19 to TRBJ1-3; 7 bases align to TRBD1. CDR1 is LNHDA and CDR2 is SQIVND in the germline V gene (reference sequence). Unmatched junction bases numbered 12, after V lost 5 bases and J lost 5 bases. There are 16 residues in the CDR3. CDR3 region: CASSVIDRALRNTIYF. The DNA read from the CDR3 is TGTGCCAGTAGTGTAATCGACAGGGCACTCCGAAACACC. The full variable domain, its missing parts supplied by reference TRBV19 and TRBJ1-3, is DGGITQSPKYLFRKEGQNVTLSCEQNLNHDAMYWYRQDPGQGLRLIYYSQIVNDFQKGDIAEGYSVSREKKESFPLTVTSAQKNPTAFYLCASSVIDRALRNTIYFGEGSWLTVV.

Regarding this clone: The read stops 3 residues short of the end of the CDR3; the missing end is completed from the germline J gene. V and J are TRBV30 and TRBJ2-1; D might be TRBD2 (6 bases). This CDR3 comprises 11 residues. CDR1 and CDR2 (germline): GTSNPN, SVGIG (reference sequence). V was pared by 8 bases and J by 4 bases, with 9 bases between. CDR3 amino acids: CAAGLYNEQFF. Partial CDR3 DNA: TGTGCCGCGGGACTTTACAATGAG.